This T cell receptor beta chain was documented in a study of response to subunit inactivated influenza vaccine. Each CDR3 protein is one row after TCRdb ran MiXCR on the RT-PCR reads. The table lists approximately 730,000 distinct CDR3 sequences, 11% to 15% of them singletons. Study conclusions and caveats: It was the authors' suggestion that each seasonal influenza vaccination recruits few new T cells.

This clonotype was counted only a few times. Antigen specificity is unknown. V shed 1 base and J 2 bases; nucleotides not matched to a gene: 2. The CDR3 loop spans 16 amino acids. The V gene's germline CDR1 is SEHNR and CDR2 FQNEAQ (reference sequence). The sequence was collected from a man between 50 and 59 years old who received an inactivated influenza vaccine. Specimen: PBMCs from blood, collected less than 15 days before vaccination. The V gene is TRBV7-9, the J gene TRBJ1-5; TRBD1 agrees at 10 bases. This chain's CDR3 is CASSLGQGAGNQPQHF. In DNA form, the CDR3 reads TGTGCCAGCAGCTTAGGACAGGGGGCCGGCAATCAGCCCCAGCATTTT.